Listed here are 26 T cell receptor beta chains from one sample, sequenced in a study of cytomegalovirus exposure and HLA in healthy donors. Use of 60 Vbeta and 13 Jbeta primers characterized the PCR. The assay was immunoSEQ multiplex PCR, and TCRdb's table has in-frame clones only and misses some. The sample has about 120,000 clones, 65% to 80% seen once. The sample taken for sequencing was PBMCs. The source of these receptors is a man between 18 and 29 years old in good health and CMV-seropositive.

The table lists this clone with a few counts. The chain combines TRBV2 with TRBJ1-5; weak D call: TRBD1 (6 bases). In germline, CDR1 is SNHLY, CDR2 FYNNEI. The CDR3 totals 14 residues. Trimming took 3 bases from V and 8 from J, leaving 14 bases between them. CDR3 region: CASSDRAGEKPQHF. In DNA form, the CDR3 reads TGTGCCAGCAGTGATAGGGCAGGGGAAAAGCCCCAGCATTTT.

This rearrangement joins TRBV15 to TRBJ1-2; 8 positions match TRBD1. CDR1 and CDR2 (germline): LNHNV, YYDKDF (reference sequence). Germline trimming cut 0 bases from V and 8 bases from J; bases unmatched to any gene: 26. The CDR3 extends over 21 amino acids. The CDR3 here is CATSRDRIKGQGAPIAGGYTF. CDR3 DNA: TGTGCCACCAGCAGAGATCGAATCAAGGGGCAGGGGGCTCCTATTGCAGGGGGCTACACCTTC.

The chain couples TRBV5-1 to TRBJ1-3, with no clear D. Looked up from germline, CDR1 is SGHRS and CDR2 is YFSETQ. The CDR3 contains 15 residues. Trimming removed 4 bases from V and 0 bases from J, with 11 bases in between. The CDR3 region is CASSATPASGNTIYF. The CDR3 DNA reads TGCGCCAGCAGCGCTACCCCCGCCTCTGGAAACACCATATATTTT.

The gene calls are TRBV19 and TRBJ2-7; 10 bases are shared with TRBD1. CDR1 is LNHDA and CDR2 is SQIVND in the germline V gene (reference sequence). This CDR3 has 16 amino acids. Trimming took 4 bases from V and 1 from J; bases not matched to a gene: 7. CDR3 amino acids: CASSKGQGSVSYEQYF. For the CDR3, the DNA is TGTGCCAGTAGTAAGGGACAGGGGTCCGTTTCCTACGAGCAGTACTTC.

This CDR3 is CASSGYRAVNTEAFF. In DNA, the CDR3 is TGTGCCAGCAGTGGATACAGGGCCGTGAACACTGAAGCTTTCTTT. The V gene is TRBV6-5, the J gene TRBJ1-1, with D perhaps TRBD1 (6 bases). V lost 5 bases to trimming and J lost 0 bases, with 13 bases between them. The CDR3 runs 15 residues. Germline lookup yields CDR1 MNHEY and CDR2 SVGAGI.

This rearrangement joins TRBV14 to TRBJ2-7; maybe TRBD2 (5 bases). The germline gives CDR1 SGHDN, CDR2 FVKESK. V was clipped by 4 bases and J by 3 bases, with 7 bases between them. This CDR3 has 12 residues. The CDR3 is CASSLSDYEQYF. For the CDR3, the DNA is TGTGCCAGCAGCCTTAGCGACTACGAGCAGTACTTC.

This chain links TRBV5-8 with TRBJ1-3, with D perhaps matching TRBD1 (5 bases). Germline lookup yields CDR1 SGHTS and CDR2 YDEGEE. This CDR3 is 14 amino acids long. V was pared by 0 bases and J by 7 bases, with 11 bases between. CDR3 region: CASSLASGRNTIYF. The CDR3 DNA is TGTGCCAGCAGCTTGGCGTCAGGGAGGAACACCATATATTTT.

This clone has a handful of counts. The chain carries TRBV25-1 and TRBJ1-2; 7 bases fit TRBD1. The germline CDR1 and CDR2 sequences are MGHDK and SYGVNS. With 6 bases clipped from V and 7 bases from J, the junction kept 14 bases outside the gene matches. This CDR3 is 15 amino acids long. The CDR3: CASSLGETGIGGYTF. The DNA for the CDR3 is TGTGCCAGCAGCCTGGGGGAGACAGGGATTGGTGGCTACACCTTC.

This clone was picked up a small number of times. The V gene is TRBV5-1, the J gene TRBJ2-2; D perhaps matches TRBD2 (7 bases). Germline V gene data show CDR1 as SGHRS and CDR2 as YFSETQ. Trimming pared 1 base from V and 4 bases from J, leaving 14 bases between. The CDR3 extends over 16 amino acids. The CDR3 is CASSLLGGGATGELFF. The CDR3, as DNA: TGCGCCAGCAGCTTGTTAGGCGGGGGCGCCACCGGGGAGCTGTTTTTT.

V is TRBV7-9 and J is TRBJ1-3; D possibly corresponds to TRBD1 (6 bases). The CDR3 has 15 amino acids. Germline V gene data show CDR1 as SEHNR and CDR2 as FQNEAQ (reference sequence). Trimming cost V 4 bases and J 6 bases, with 16 bases left between them. This CDR3 reads CASSSTDYRANTIYF. CDR3 bases: TGTGCCAGCAGCTCGACGGATTACAGGGCAAACACCATATATTTT. The full variable domain, rest sourced from reference TRBV7-9 and TRBJ1-3, is DTGVSQNPRHKITKRGQNVTFRCDPISEHNRLYWYRQTLGQGPEFLTYFQNEAQLEKSRLLSDRFSAERPKGSFSTLEIQRTEQGDSAMYLCASSSTDYRANTIYFGEGSWLTVV.

V is TRBV19 and J is TRBJ1-1; D is unresolved. Germline CDR1 is LNHDA and CDR2 is SQIVND (reference sequence). Trimming removed 3 bases from V and 1 base from J, with 9 bases in between. The CDR3 covers 14 residues. The CDR3 DNA sequence: TGTGCCAGTAGTATCGTCACTGGGAACACTGAAGCTTTCTTT. Translating it yields CASSIVTGNTEAFF. Together with reference TRBV19 and TRBJ1-1, the CDR3 gives the full variable domain: DGGITQSPKYLFRKEGQNVTLSCEQNLNHDAMYWYRQDPGQGLRLIYYSQIVNDFQKGDIAEGYSVSREKKESFPLTVTSAQKNPTAFYLCASSIVTGNTEAFFGQGTRLTVV.

The chain uses TRBV9 and TRBJ2-1, with 8 bases that match TRBD2. Germline V gene data show CDR1 as SGDLS and CDR2 as YYNGEE. The CDR3 covers 15 residues. J gave up 3 bases and V 4 bases, and 6 bases lay outside the gene matches. This chain's CDR3 is CASSLLAVDYNEQFF. CDR3 DNA: TGTGCCAGCAGCCTACTAGCGGTGGACTACAATGAGCAGTTCTTC.

This clone appeared a few times. V gene TRBV7-3 combines with J gene TRBJ2-1; D is ambiguous. This CDR3 contains 12 residues. In germline, CDR1 is SGHTA, CDR2 FQGTGA. V lost 3 bases to trimming and J lost 7 bases, with 7 bases between them. The CDR3 loop reads CASSFNLNEQFF. CDR3 DNA sequence: TGTGCCAGCAGCTTCAATTTGAATGAGCAGTTCTTC.

The gene calls are TRBV9 and TRBJ1-1, with D uncertain. CDR1 is SGDLS and CDR2 is YYNGEE in the germline V gene. This CDR3 has 12 residues. V was shortened by 0 bases and J by 9 bases, with 9 bases between the two germline ends. The CDR3 DNA reads as TGTGCCAGCAGCGTAGTTGAGGGAAAAGCTTTCTTT. Translated: CASSVVEGKAFF.

This clone was recorded a few times. V is TRBV6-1 and J is TRBJ1-1; D gene ambiguous. Germline V gene sequence: CDR1 MNHNS, CDR2 SASEGT. The CDR3 spans 13 residues. Trimming cost V 2 bases and J 1 base, with 5 bases left between them. In nucleotides, the CDR3 is TGTGCCAGCAGTGAAATCAGGAACACTGAAGCTTTCTTT. Encoded protein: CASSEIRNTEAFF.

The chain joins TRBV19 to TRBJ1-1, with D perhaps TRBD1 (5 bases). V lost 6 bases, J lost 1 base, and 15 bases lay in between. This CDR3 contains 15 residues. Germline V gives CDR1 LNHDA, CDR2 SQIVND (reference sequence). In DNA, the CDR3 is TGTGCCAGTAGCCCCCTGGGACTCTCGAACACTGAAGCTTTCTTT. Translated: CASSPLGLSNTEAFF.

This rearrangement joins TRBV7-6 to TRBJ2-7, with D maybe TRBD2 (6 bases). Trimming took 5 bases from V and 3 from J, leaving 14 bases between them. Germline values: CDR1 SGHVS, CDR2 FNYEAQ. This CDR3 contains 14 residues. This chain's CDR3 is CASSPGTLHYEQYF. CDR3 nucleotide sequence: TGTGCCAGCAGCCCTGGGACTTTACACTACGAGCAGTACTTC.

The J gene is TRBJ1-2, the V gene TRBV5-8, with D possibly TRBD1 on 5 matching bases. V was cut by 1 base and J by 4 bases, with 14 bases left in between. The CDR3 is made up of 15 amino acids. CDR1 is SGHTS and CDR2 is YDEGEE in the germline V gene. In DNA form, the CDR3 reads TGTGCCAGCAGCTTGTCAGTGACAAGGGGCTATGGCTACACCTTC. Its translation is CASSLSVTRGYGYTF.

The chain has TRBV27 and TRBJ2-3; 13 bases are a match to TRBD2. Germline V CDR1 and CDR2: MNHEY, SMNVEV (reference sequence). V shed 5 bases and J 6 bases; nucleotides not matched to a gene: 5. The CDR3 consists of 15 residues. The CDR3 is CASSPSTSGRDTQYF. The CDR3, as DNA: TGTGCCAGCAGTCCGTCGACTAGCGGGAGGGATACGCAGTATTTT.

This clone was counted a few times. The chain carries TRBV7-8 and TRBJ2-3, with D unresolved. Trimming cost V 5 bases and J 3 bases, with 6 bases left between them. Germline values: CDR1 SGHVS, CDR2 FQNEAQ. This CDR3 is 12 amino acids long. The CDR3 DNA reads TGTGCCAGCAGCGCGAGGACAGATACGCAGTATTTT. Encoded protein: CASSARTDTQYF. The full variable domain, its missing parts supplied by reference TRBV7-8 and TRBJ2-3, is GAGVSQSPRYKVAKRGQDVALRCDPISGHVSLFWYQQALGQGPEFLTYFQNEAQLDKSGLPSDRFFAERPEGSVSTLKIQRTQQEDSAVYLCASSARTDTQYFGPGTRLTVL.

The chain is built from TRBV5-1 and TRBJ1-4, with D perhaps matching TRBD1 (6 bases). V lost 3 bases, J lost 7 bases, and 13 bases lay in between. Germline V gives CDR1 SGHRS, CDR2 YFSETQ. This CDR3 has 14 amino acids. The CDR3 sequence: CASSWGGRGEKLFF. CDR3 DNA sequence: TGCGCCAGCAGCTGGGGGGGCCGGGGTGAAAAACTGTTTTTT.

The gene calls are TRBV19 and TRBJ1-4; D gene unclear. The V end lost 4 bases, the J end lost 7 bases, and 10 bases lay between the germline ends. The CDR3 contains 13 residues. In germline, CDR1 is LNHDA, CDR2 SQIVND (reference sequence). CDR3 DNA: TGTGCCAGTAGTACCCCGGAGGGTGAAAAACTGTTTTTT. Amino acids: CASSTPEGEKLFF.

The chain recombines TRBV7-9 with TRBJ2-7; TRBD1 matches 8 bases. Germline lookup yields CDR1 SEHNR and CDR2 FQNEAQ (reference sequence). CDR3 size: 14 residues. V lost 5 bases, J lost 4 bases, and 7 bases stayed unmatched. CDR3: CASSQDRVRYEQYF. The CDR3 nucleotides read TGTGCCAGCAGCCAGGACAGGGTTAGGTACGAGCAGTACTTC.

This clone was seen only a few times. V and J are TRBV5-4 and TRBJ1-1, with 9 nucleotides matching TRBD1. Germline trimming cut 9 bases from V and 3 bases from J; bases unmatched to any gene: 6. This CDR3 region has 13 residues. Germline loops: CDR1 SGHNT, CDR2 YYREEE (reference sequence). The CDR3 nucleotides are TGTGCCACCAGGACAGGGGAGTACACTGAAGCTTTCTTT. This sequence encodes CATRTGEYTEAFF.

A single count supports this clone. CDR3 in amino acids: CASSPTSTGIGTEAFF. The CDR3 DNA reads TGTGCCAGCTCCCCGACCTCGACAGGGATTGGGACTGAAGCTTTCTTT. The chain is built from TRBV18 and TRBJ1-1, with 7 bases matching TRBD1. The CDR3 consists of 16 residues. CDR1 and CDR2 from the germline V gene are KGHSH and LQKENI. Trimming took 6 bases from V and 5 from J; bases not matched to a gene: 15.

The table lists this clone with a few counts. The chain is built from TRBV6-5 and TRBJ1-5; 10 bases map to TRBD1. The J segment lost 6 bases and the V segment lost 2 bases, leaving 4 bases of the junction unmatched. CDR1 and CDR2 (germline): MNHEY, SVGAGI. This CDR3 has 15 amino acids. The DNA for the CDR3 is TGTGCCAGCAGTTACGGGACAGGGGTTGGTCAGCCCCAGCATTTT. It translates to CASSYGTGVGQPQHF.